These 28 T cell receptor beta chains came from one sample sequenced in a study of T-cell memory formation after mild COVID-19. A single record per CDR3 protein comes from TCRdb applying MiXCR to the 5' RACE reads. Of 350,000 to 400,000 distinct CDR3 sequences in the sample, about 15% are singletons; the top ten hold less than 25%. Sequencing used PBMCs or a T cell subset sorted from them (not recorded which). The receptors come from a man between 18 and 35 years old who had mild COVID-19 (a few samples of this study predate the infection). Cell type and time point are not known.

This clonotype was observed at least ten times. The V gene is TRBV4-3, the J gene TRBJ2-3; perhaps TRBD2 as D (6 bases). This CDR3 is built from 17 residues. The V end lost 0 bases, the J end lost 0 bases, and 13 bases lay between the germline ends. The V gene's germline CDR1 is LGHNA and CDR2 YSLEER. CDR3 residues: CASSQDIGTSSTDTQYF. As DNA, the CDR3 is TGCGCCAGCAGCCAAGATATAGGGACTTCAAGCACAGATACGCAGTATTTT.

This clonotype was seen a few times. CDR3 coding DNA: TGTGCCAGCAGCTTAGACGTTGGCACAGATACGCAGTATTTT. Its translation: CASSLDVGTDTQYF. V and J are TRBV7-9 and TRBJ2-3; no definite D call. The CDR3 covers 14 residues. Trimming removed 1 base from V and 1 base from J, with 6 bases in between. CDR1 and CDR2 from the germline V gene are SEHNR and FQNEAQ (reference sequence). Drawing the rest from reference TRBV7-9 and TRBJ2-3, the complete variable domain is DTGVSQNPRHKITKRGQNVTFRCDPISEHNRLYWYRQTLGQGPEFLTYFQNEAQLEKSRLLSDRFSAERPKGSFSTLEIQRTEQGDSAMYLCASSLDVGTDTQYFGPGTRLTVL.

The chain uses TRBV5-1 and TRBJ1-5; D gene uncertain. Germline V gene sequence: CDR1 SGHRS, CDR2 YFSETQ. V was cut by 4 bases and J by 2 bases, with 7 bases left in between. The CDR3 extends over 13 amino acids. The CDR3: CASSVDGNQPQHF. Here the CDR3 DNA reads TGCGCCAGCAGCGTCGACGGCAATCAGCCCCAGCATTTT.

V gene TRBV20-1 combines with J gene TRBJ1-2; D gene uncertain. This CDR3 spans 11 amino acids. Germline CDR1 is DFQATT and CDR2 is SNEGSKA (reference sequence). Trimming removed 3 bases from V and 7 bases from J, with 9 bases in between. The CDR3 nucleotides are TGCAGTGCTAGCGTTCTTAGTGGCTACACCTTC. It codes for CSASVLSGYTF.

This clonotype was detected a few times. The chain combines TRBV3-1 with TRBJ2-5, with D perhaps matching TRBD1 or TRBD2 (5 bases each). Between the trimmed V and J ends, which lost 4 bases and 3 bases, there was a span of 18 bases. Germline assignment: CDR1 LGHDT and CDR2 YNNKEL (reference sequence). This CDR3 has 16 residues. The CDR3 coding sequence is TGTGCCAGCAGCCGCAATCCGGGACGGAGTAAAGAGACCCAGTACTTC. This gives the protein CASSRNPGRSKETQYF.

This chain links TRBV14 with TRBJ2-5, with 11 nucleotides matching TRBD1. CDR3 length: 17 residues. Germline V lookup: CDR1 SGHDN, CDR2 FVKESK. V gave up 3 bases and J gave up 5 bases; unmatched junction bases: 11. The CDR3 region has the DNA TGTGCCAGCAGCCATCTTCCGGGACAGGGGGGTGAGGAGACCCAGTACTTC. It is translated as CASSHLPGQGGEETQYF.

The rearrangement joins TRBV5-6 to TRBJ2-5; D remains ambiguous. CDR1 and CDR2 from the germline V gene are SGHDT and YYEEEE. This CDR3 spans 14 amino acids. The ends were cut back, 0 bases at V and 1 base at J, with 7 bases in the middle. CDR3 sequence reads: CASSLGHLQETQYF. As DNA, the CDR3 is TGTGCCAGCAGCTTGGGACACCTCCAAGAGACCCAGTACTTC.

This clonotype was seen only a few times. The V gene is TRBV18, the J gene TRBJ1-4; D unresolved. V gave up 1 base and J gave up 0 bases, with 12 bases separating them. The germline V gene has CDR1 KGHSH and CDR2 LQKENI. The CDR3 loop spans 17 amino acids. CDR3 loop: CASSPLSGSATNEKLFF. The DNA of the CDR3 is TGTGCCAGCTCACCACTTTCCGGGTCTGCAACTAATGAAAAACTGTTTTTT.

The chain joins TRBV5-1 to TRBJ1-5; 12 bases fit TRBD1. The trim removed 4 bases at V and 5 bases at J, leaving 4 bases unmatched. CDR1 and CDR2 from the germline V gene are SGHRS and YFSETQ. The CDR3 is 15 amino acids. CDR3 sequence reads: CASSEGQGADQPQHF. The CDR3 coding sequence is TGCGCCAGCAGCGAGGGACAGGGGGCGGATCAGCCCCAGCATTTT.

This clonotype was detected only a few times. This chain connects TRBV29-1 to TRBJ2-5; D is possibly TRBD1 (6 bases). Germline values: CDR1 SQVTM, CDR2 ANQGSEA. Trimming removed 5 bases at V and 5 bases at J, with 9 bases between. The CDR3 loop spans 11 amino acids. The CDR3 spells CSVTGYETQYF. The CDR3 DNA is TGCAGCGTTACAGGGTACGAGACCCAGTACTTC.

This clonotype turned up a few times. This chain uses TRBV7-2 with TRBJ2-5; D is unresolved. V was pared by 2 bases and J by 3 bases, with 10 bases between. This CDR3 contains 14 residues. Germline CDR1 is SGHTA and CDR2 is FQGNSA. CDR3 residues: CASSLNGLEETQYF. In DNA, the CDR3 is TGTGCCAGCAGCTTAAATGGGCTGGAAGAGACCCAGTACTTC.

This clonotype was seen only a few times. The rearrangement joins TRBV19 to TRBJ1-1, with 7 bases identical to TRBD1. The CDR3 spans 14 residues. Germline V gene sequence: CDR1 LNHDA, CDR2 SQIVND (reference sequence). V dropped 8 bases and J dropped 5; count of bases not matched to a gene: 11. The chain's CDR3 is CASENQGDGTEAFF. For the CDR3, the DNA is TGTGCCAGTGAAAACCAGGGGGATGGGACTGAAGCTTTCTTT.

This clonotype was seen many times. The genes are TRBV7-3 and TRBJ2-5; perhaps TRBD2 as D (7 bases). Germline V CDR1 and CDR2: SGHTA, FQGTGA. The CDR3 totals 14 residues. Deletions cut 2 bases from V and 2 bases from J, with 9 bases between. The CDR3 nucleotides read TGTGCCAGCAGCTTAGGGGGGGCTCAAGAGACCCAGTACTTC. It codes for CASSLGGAQETQYF.

Notes on this clonotype: A much larger clone sits a single nucleotide away, making a read error possible. The CDR3 protein is CASSHSPLSGNTICF. The CDR3 DNA sequence: TGTGCCAGCAGCCACAGTCCGCTCTCTGGAAACACCATATGTTTT. This chain connects TRBV14 to TRBJ1-3; D unclear. CDR3 size: 15 residues. Per germline, CDR1 SGHDN and CDR2 FVKESK.

The table lists this clonotype with a few counts. The CDR3 DNA sequence: TGCGCCAGCACCAGCGGGGGGGCTTCCCAAGAGACCCAGTACTTC. Its translation: CASTSGGASQETQYF. The rearrangement uses TRBV5-1 and TRBJ2-5; 10 nucleotides line up with TRBD2. Germline V lookup: CDR1 SGHRS, CDR2 YFSETQ. This CDR3 spans 15 amino acids. With 6 bases clipped from V and 1 base from J, the junction kept 6 bases outside the gene matches.

This clonotype was seen many times. The V call is TRBV12-3 or TRBV12-4, the J call TRBJ2-3; no firm D call. CDR3 length: 12 amino acids. The V and J ends lost 2 bases and 6 bases respectively, with 6 bases between them. The CDR3 loop reads CASSLSWDTQYF. The CDR3 DNA is TGTGCCAGCAGTTTAAGTTGGGATACGCAGTATTTT.

At least ten counts were recorded for this clonotype. The chain joins TRBV7-9 to TRBJ2-3; 12 bases map to TRBD2. V gave up 4 bases and J gave up 3 bases; unmatched junction bases: 5. The CDR3 length is 16 residues. CDR1 SEHNR and CDR2 FQNEAQ come from the germline V gene (reference sequence). The CDR3 loop is CASSSRTSGVTDTQYF. CDR3 in DNA: TGTGCCAGCAGCTCAAGGACTAGCGGGGTAACAGATACGCAGTATTTT. The entire variable domain, with the rest obtained from reference TRBV7-9 and TRBJ2-3, is as follows: DTGVSQNPRHKITKRGQNVTFRCDPISEHNRLYWYRQTLGQGPEFLTYFQNEAQLEKSRLLSDRFSAERPKGSFSTLEIQRTEQGDSAMYLCASSSRTSGVTDTQYFGPGTRLTVL.

This clonotype was counted only a few times. J is TRBJ2-3 and V is TRBV11-2, with a weak D call TRBD1 (5 bases). The V gene's germline CDR1 is SGHAT and CDR2 FQNNGV. V dropped 8 bases and J dropped 5 bases, with 11 bases sitting between them. This CDR3 has 12 residues. CDR3 DNA: TGTGCCAGCGATCGAAGGGGAGATACGCAGTATTTT. Translation gives CASDRRGDTQYF.

This clonotype was detected a few times. V is TRBV4-1 and J is TRBJ1-1; D perhaps matches TRBD1 (5 bases). CDR3 size: 13 residues. Germline V CDR1 and CDR2: MGHRA, YSYEKL. V was trimmed by 0 bases and J by 11 bases, leaving 13 bases between them. The CDR3 protein is CASSQEGRDRAFF. Written as DNA, the CDR3 is TGCGCCAGCAGCCAAGAAGGTAGGGACCGGGCTTTCTTT.

The chain carries TRBV9 and TRBJ2-2; D is ambiguous. V lost 3 bases and J lost 0, with 12 bases in between. From germline, CDR1 is SGDLS and CDR2 YYNGEE. CDR3 size: 16 residues. DNA of the CDR3: TGTGCCAGCAGCGCTATCTTCGAAACGAACACCGGGGAGCTGTTTTTT. It translates to CASSAIFETNTGELFF.

This clonotype was counted a few times. The V and J genes are TRBV18 and TRBJ1-1, with D uncertain. The V gene's germline CDR1 is KGHSH and CDR2 LQKENI. This CDR3 contains 12 residues. The V end lost 2 bases, the J end lost 10 bases, and 11 bases lay between the germline ends. In DNA, the CDR3 is TGTGCCAGCTCACCAGGGGAGTCAGGAGCTTTCTTT. Protein product: CASSPGESGAFF.

This clonotype appeared a few times. One junction end does not reproduce the germline sequence, and a read error may be involved. The CDR3 region is CASSTPPQDLLLRF. The CDR3 DNA reads as TGTGCCAGCAGCACTCCTCCGCAGGACCTTCTGCTTCGATTC. The chain couples TRBV3-1 to TRBJ2-1; D unclear. Germline V gives CDR1 LGHDT, CDR2 YNNKEL (reference sequence). The CDR3 has 14 residues.

This clonotype has a handful of counts. This rearrangement joins TRBV6-1 to TRBJ1-6, with a possible D match to TRBD1 (5 bases). CDR1 MNHNS and CDR2 SASEGT come from the germline V gene. The V end lost 7 bases, the J end lost 5 bases, and 9 bases lay between the germline ends. The CDR3 consists of 13 residues. CDR3 bases: TGTGCCAGCATGGGGCGGAATAATTCACCCCTCCACTTT. Protein product: CASMGRNNSPLHF.

In this sample, this clonotype turned up many times. V gene TRBV25-1 combines with J gene TRBJ1-4; TRBD1 matches 7 bases. V trimming: 2 bases; J trimming: 8 bases; junction bases outside the gene matches: 5. CDR1 is MGHDK, CDR2 SYGVNS, per germline. The CDR3 spans 14 residues. DNA of the CDR3: TGTGCCAGCAGTGAAAAACGGGACAGAGAAAAACTGTTTTTT. Translating gives CASSEKRDREKLFF.

This clonotype has only a few counts. The chain uses TRBV18 and TRBJ2-5; 9 positions agree with TRBD2. The CDR3 has 14 residues. CDR1 is KGHSH, CDR2 LQKENI, per germline. The junction had 2 bases not matched to a gene; V was cut back by 3 bases and J by 3 bases. The CDR3 DNA is TGTGCCAGCTCACCGGCTAGCGGGGAAGAGACCCAGTACTTC. Its protein is CASSPASGEETQYF.

The chain is built from TRBV10-1 and TRBJ2-2; 8 bases align to TRBD2. The CDR3 loop spans 15 amino acids. The V gene end was trimmed by 2 bases and the J gene end by 4 bases; junction bases not matched to a gene: 3. Germline loops: CDR1 WNHNN, CDR2 SYGVQD (reference sequence). As DNA, the CDR3 is TGCGCCAGCAGTGAGGATCTAGCGGGCACCGGGGAGCTGTTTTTT. It encodes CASSEDLAGTGELFF.

The chain carries TRBV7-2 and TRBJ2-1; 8 bases map to TRBD2. V gave up 11 bases and J gave up 7 bases; unmatched junction bases: 7. This CDR3 spans 12 amino acids. In germline, CDR1 is SGHTA, CDR2 FQGNSA. The DNA for the CDR3 is TGTGCCTGTACTAGCGGCCAAAATGAGCAGTTCTTC. It specifies CACTSGQNEQFF.

This clonotype has a handful of counts. The CDR3 DNA follows: TGCAGTGCTAGGGGGGGCGGGTACACAGATACGCAGTATTTT. Encoded protein: CSARGGGYTDTQYF. The rearrangement links TRBV20-1 to TRBJ2-3; either TRBD1 or TRBD2 may fit D (6 bases each). Trimming left V 3 bases short and J 2 bases short, with 12 bases between. Germline-derived CDR1 and CDR2 are DFQATT and SNEGSKA (reference sequence). The CDR3 spans 14 residues.